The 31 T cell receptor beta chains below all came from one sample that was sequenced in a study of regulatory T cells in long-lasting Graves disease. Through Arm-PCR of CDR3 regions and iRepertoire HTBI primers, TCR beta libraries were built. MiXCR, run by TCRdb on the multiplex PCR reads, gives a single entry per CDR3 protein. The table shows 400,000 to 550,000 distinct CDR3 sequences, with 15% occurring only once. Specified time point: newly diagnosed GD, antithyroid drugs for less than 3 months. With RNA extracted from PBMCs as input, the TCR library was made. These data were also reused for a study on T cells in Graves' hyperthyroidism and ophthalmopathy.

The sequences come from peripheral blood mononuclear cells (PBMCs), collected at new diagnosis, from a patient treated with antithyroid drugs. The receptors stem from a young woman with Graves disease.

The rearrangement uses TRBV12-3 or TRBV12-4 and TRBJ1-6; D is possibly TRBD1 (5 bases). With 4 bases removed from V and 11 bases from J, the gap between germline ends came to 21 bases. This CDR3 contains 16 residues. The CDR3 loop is CASSYPLGAYTPPLHF. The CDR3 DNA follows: TGTGCCAGCAGTTATCCGCTTGGGGCCTATACCCCACCCCTCCACTTT.

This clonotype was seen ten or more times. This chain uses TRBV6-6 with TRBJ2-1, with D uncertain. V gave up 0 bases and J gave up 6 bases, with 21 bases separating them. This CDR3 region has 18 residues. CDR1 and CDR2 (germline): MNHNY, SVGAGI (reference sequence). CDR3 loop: CASSYSRPMLWGSNEQFF. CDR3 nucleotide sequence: TGTGCCAGCAGTTACTCCCGTCCTATGCTGTGGGGATCCAATGAGCAGTTCTTC.

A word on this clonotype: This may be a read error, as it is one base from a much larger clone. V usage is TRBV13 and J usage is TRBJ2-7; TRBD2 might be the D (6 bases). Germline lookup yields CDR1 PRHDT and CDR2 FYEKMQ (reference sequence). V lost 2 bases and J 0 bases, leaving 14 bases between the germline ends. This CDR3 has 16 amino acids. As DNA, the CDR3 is TGTGCCAGCAGCTTACCGCCTAGCGCCAGCTCCTACGAGCAGTACTTC. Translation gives CASSLPPSASSYEQYF. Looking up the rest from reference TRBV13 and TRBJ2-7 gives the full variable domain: AAGVIQSPRHLIKEKRETATLKCYPIPRHDTVYWYQQGPGQDPQFLISFYEKMQSDKGSIPDRFSAQQFSDYHSELNMSSLELGDSALYFCASSLPPSASSYEQYFGPGTRLTVT.

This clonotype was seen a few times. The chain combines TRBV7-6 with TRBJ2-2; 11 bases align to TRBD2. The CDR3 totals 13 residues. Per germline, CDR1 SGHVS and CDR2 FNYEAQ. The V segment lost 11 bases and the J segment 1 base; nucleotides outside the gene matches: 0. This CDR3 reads CAGTSGNTGELFF. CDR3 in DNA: TGTGCCGGGACTAGCGGGAACACCGGGGAGCTGTTTTTT.

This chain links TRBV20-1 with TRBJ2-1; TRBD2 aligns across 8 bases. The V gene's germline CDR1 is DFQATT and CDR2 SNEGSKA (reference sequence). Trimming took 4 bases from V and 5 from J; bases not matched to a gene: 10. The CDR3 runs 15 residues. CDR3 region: CSANPRAGAHNEQFF. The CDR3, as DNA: TGCAGTGCTAACCCGAGAGCGGGGGCTCACAATGAGCAGTTCTTC.

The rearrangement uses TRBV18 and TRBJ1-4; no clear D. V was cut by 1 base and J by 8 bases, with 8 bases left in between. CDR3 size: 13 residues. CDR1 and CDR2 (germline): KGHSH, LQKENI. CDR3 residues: CASSPQEAEKLFF. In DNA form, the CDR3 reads TGTGCCAGCTCACCACAGGAGGCAGAAAAACTGTTTTTT.

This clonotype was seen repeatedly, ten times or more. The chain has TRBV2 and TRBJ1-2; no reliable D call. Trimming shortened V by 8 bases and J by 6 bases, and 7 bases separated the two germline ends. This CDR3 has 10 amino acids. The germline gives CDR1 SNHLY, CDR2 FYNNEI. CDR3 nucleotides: TGTGCCAGCCGGGAGGATGGCTACACCTTC. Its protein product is CASREDGYTF.

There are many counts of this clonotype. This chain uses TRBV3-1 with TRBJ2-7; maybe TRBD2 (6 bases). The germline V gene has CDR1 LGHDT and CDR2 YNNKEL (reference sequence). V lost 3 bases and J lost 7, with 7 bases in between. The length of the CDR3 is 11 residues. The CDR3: CASSQGGEQYF. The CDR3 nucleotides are TGTGCCAGCAGCCAGGGAGGAGAGCAGTACTTC.

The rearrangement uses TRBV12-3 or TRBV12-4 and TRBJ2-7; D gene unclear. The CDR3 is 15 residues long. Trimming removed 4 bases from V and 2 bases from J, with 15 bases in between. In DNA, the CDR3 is TGTGCCAGCAGTTCAGCCCAGCGTTCTACCTACGAGCAGTACTTC. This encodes CASSSAQRSTYEQYF.

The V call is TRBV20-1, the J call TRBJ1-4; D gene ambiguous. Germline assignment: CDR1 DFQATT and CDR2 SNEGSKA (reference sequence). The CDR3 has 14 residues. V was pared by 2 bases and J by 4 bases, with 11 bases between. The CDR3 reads CSARRGDLNEKLFF. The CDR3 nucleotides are TGCAGTGCTAGACGGGGAGACCTTAATGAAAAACTGTTTTTT.

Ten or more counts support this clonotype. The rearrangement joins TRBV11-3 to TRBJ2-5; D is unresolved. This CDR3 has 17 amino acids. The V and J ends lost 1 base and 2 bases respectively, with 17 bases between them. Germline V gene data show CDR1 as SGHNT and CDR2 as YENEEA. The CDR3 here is CASSLVPGSTLQETQYF. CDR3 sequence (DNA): TGTGCCAGCAGCTTAGTCCCCGGCAGTACACTTCAAGAGACCCAGTACTTC.

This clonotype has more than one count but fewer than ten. The chain's CDR3 is CASRGSPNQPQHF. The CDR3, as DNA: TGTGCCAGCAGGGGCAGCCCCAATCAGCCCCAGCATTTT. The J gene is TRBJ1-5, the V gene TRBV11-2; D is ambiguous. The CDR3 spans 13 residues. V gave up 6 bases and J gave up 3 bases, with 9 bases separating them. CDR1 and CDR2 from the germline V gene are SGHAT and FQNNGV.

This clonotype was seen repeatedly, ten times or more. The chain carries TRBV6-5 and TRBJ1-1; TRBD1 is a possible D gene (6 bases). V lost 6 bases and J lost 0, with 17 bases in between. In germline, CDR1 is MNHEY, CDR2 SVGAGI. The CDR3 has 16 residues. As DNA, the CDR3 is TGTGCCAGCAGGTACCTACAGGGAGTAATGAACACTGAAGCTTTCTTT. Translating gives CASRYLQGVMNTEAFF.

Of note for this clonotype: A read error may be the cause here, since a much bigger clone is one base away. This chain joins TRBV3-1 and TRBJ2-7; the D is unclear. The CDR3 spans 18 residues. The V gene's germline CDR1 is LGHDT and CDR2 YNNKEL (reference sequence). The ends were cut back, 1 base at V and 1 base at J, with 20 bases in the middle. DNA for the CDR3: TGTGCCAGCAGCCAAGCGAATTTCACTTCTTCTTCATCCTACGAGCAGTACTTC. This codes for CASSQANFTSSSSYEQYF.

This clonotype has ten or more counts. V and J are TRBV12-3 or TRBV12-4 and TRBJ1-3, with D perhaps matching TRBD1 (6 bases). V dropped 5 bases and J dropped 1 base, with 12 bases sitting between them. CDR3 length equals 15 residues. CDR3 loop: CASSNDRWSGNTIYF. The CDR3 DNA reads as TGTGCCAGCAGTAATGACAGGTGGTCTGGAAACACCATATATTTT.

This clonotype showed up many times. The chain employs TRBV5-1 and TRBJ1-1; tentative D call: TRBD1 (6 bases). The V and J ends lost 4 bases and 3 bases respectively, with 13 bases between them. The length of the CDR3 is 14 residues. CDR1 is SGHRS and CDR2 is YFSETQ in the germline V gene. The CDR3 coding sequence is TGCGCCAGCAGCCTTGCAGGGGAATACACTGAAGCTTTCTTT. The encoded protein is CASSLAGEYTEAFF.

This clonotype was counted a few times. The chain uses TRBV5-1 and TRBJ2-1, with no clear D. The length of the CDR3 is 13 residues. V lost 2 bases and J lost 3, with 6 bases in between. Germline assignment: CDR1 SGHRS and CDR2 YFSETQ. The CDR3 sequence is CASSFDNYNEQFF. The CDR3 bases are TGCGCCAGCAGCTTCGACAACTACAATGAGCAGTTCTTC.

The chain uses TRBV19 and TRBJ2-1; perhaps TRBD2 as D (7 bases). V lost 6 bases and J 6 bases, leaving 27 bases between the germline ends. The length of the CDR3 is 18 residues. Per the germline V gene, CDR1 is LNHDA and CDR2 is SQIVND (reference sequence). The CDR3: CASSPHRAEPRGANEQFF. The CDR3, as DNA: TGTGCCAGTAGCCCCCACAGGGCGGAACCCCGGGGGGCCAATGAGCAGTTCTTC. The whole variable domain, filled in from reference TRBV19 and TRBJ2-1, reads DGGITQSPKYLFRKEGQNVTLSCEQNLNHDAMYWYRQDPGQGLRLIYYSQIVNDFQKGDIAEGYSVSREKKESFPLTVTSAQKNPTAFYLCASSPHRAEPRGANEQFFGPGTRLTVL.

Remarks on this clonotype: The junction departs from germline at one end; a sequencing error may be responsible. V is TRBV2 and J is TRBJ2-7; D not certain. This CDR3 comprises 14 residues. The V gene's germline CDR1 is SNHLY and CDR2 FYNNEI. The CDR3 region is CASTPYGSSYGQYF. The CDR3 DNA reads TGTGCCAGCACCCCGTACGGATCCAGCTACGGGCAGTACTTC. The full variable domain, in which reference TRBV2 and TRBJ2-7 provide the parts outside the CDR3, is EPEVTQTPSHQVTQMGQEVILRCVPISNHLYFYWYRQILGQKVEFLVSFYNNEISEKSEIFDDQFSVERPDGSNFTLKIRSTKLEDSAMYFCASTPYGSSYGQYFGPGTRLTVT.

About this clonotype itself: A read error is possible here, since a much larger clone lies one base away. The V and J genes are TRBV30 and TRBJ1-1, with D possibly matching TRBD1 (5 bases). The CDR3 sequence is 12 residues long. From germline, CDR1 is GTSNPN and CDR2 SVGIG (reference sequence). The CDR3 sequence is CASSLIGVRAFF. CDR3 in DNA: TGTGCCTCGAGTCTGATAGGGGTCAGAGCTTTCTTT.

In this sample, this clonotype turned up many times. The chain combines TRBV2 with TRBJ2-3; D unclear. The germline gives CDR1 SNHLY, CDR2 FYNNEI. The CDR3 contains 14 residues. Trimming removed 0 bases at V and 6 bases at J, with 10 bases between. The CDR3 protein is CASSEARPADTQYF. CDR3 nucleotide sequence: TGTGCCAGCAGTGAAGCGCGACCGGCGGATACGCAGTATTTT.

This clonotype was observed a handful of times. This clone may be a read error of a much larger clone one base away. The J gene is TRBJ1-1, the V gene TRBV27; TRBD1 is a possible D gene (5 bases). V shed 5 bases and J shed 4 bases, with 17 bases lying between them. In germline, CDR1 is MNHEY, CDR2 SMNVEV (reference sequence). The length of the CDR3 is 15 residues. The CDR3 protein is CASSPRDLMSTEAFF. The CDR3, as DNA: TGTGCCAGCAGTCCCCGGGACCTCATGAGCACTGAAGCTTTCTTT.

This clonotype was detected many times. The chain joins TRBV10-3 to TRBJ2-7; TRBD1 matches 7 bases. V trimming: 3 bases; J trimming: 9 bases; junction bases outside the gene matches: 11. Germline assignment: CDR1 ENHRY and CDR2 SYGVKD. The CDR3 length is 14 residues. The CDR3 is CAISDSLDRTTQYF. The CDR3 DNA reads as TGTGCCATCAGTGATAGTTTGGACAGGACGACGCAGTACTTC.

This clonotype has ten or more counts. CDR3 sequence (DNA): TGTGCCACCAGTATCCGGACTAGTGGATCAGATACGCAGTATTTT. Protein product: CATSIRTSGSDTQYF. This chain links TRBV24-1 with TRBJ2-3; TRBD2 matches 7 bases. Germline V gives CDR1 KGHDR, CDR2 SFDVKD. The CDR3 sequence is 15 residues long. Losses at the gene ends were 6 bases for V and 4 bases for J; bases not matched to a gene: 9.

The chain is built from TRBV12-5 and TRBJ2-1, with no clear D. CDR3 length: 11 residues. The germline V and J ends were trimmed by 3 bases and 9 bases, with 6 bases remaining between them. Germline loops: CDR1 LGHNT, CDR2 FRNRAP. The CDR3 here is CASGFKSEQFF. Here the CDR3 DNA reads TGTGCTAGTGGTTTTAAGAGTGAGCAGTTCTTC.

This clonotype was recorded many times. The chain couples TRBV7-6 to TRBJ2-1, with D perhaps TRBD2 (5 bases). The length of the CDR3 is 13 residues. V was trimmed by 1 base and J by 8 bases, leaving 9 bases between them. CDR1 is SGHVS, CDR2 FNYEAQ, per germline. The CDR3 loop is CASSLVGVDEQFF. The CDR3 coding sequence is TGTGCCAGCAGCTTAGTCGGGGTCGATGAGCAGTTCTTC.

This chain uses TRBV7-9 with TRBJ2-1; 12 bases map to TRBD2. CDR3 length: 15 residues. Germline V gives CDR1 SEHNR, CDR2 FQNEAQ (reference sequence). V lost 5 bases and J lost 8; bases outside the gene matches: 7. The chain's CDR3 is CASSPSGRATYEQFF. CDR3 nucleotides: TGTGCCAGCAGCCCTAGCGGGAGGGCCACCTATGAGCAGTTCTTC. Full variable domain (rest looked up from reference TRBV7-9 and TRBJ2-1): DTGVSQNPRHKITKRGQNVTFRCDPISEHNRLYWYRQTLGQGPEFLTYFQNEAQLEKSRLLSDRFSAERPKGSFSTLEIQRTEQGDSAMYLCASSPSGRATYEQFFGPGTRLTVL.

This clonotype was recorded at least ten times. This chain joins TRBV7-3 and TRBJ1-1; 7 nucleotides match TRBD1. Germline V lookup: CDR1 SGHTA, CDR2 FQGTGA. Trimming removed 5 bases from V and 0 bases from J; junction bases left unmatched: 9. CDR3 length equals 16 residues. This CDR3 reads CASSPAPQGVNTEAFF. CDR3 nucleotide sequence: TGTGCCAGCAGCCCCGCCCCCCAGGGGGTGAACACTGAAGCTTTCTTT.

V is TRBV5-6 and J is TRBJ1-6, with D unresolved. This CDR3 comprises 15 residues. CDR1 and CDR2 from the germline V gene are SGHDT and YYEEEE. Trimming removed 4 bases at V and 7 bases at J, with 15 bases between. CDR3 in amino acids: CASSLRDFWNSPLHF. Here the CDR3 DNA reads TGTGCCAGCAGCCTGAGGGATTTTTGGAATTCACCCCTCCACTTT.

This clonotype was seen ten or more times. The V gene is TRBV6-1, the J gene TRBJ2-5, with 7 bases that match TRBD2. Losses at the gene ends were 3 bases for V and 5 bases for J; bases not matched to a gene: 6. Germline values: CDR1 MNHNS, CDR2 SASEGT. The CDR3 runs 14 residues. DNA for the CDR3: TGTGCCAGCAGTGAGCGGGAGTTCAGGGAGACCCAGTACTTC. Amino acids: CASSEREFRETQYF.

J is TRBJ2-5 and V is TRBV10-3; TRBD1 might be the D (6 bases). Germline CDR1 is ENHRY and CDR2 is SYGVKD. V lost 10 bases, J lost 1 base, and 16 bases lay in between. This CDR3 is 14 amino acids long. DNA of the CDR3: TGTGCCACTACGACAGGACCCGTCCAAGAGACCCAGTACTTC. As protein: CATTTGPVQETQYF.